This T cell receptor beta chain was recorded in a study of cytomegalovirus exposure and HLA in healthy donors. Study observations and caveats: Some segments of the V type, notably TRBV6-2 and TRBV6-3, were excluded as indistinguishable.

Germline V gene data show CDR1 as MDHEN and CDR2 as SYDVKM. The CDR3 contains 13 residues. V lost 5 bases, J lost 4 bases, and 9 bases lay in between. As to this clone: Its antigen remains unidentified.

The primer mix had 60 Vbeta and 13 Jbeta primers. Sequencing used immunoSEQ multiplex PCR; TCRdb keeps in-frame clones, though not all of them. The listing contains about 200,000 clones. The genes are TRBV28 and TRBJ1-3; D uncertain. The material sequenced was PBMCs. The receptor comes from a girl aged 2-10 years in good health and CMV-seropositive. DNA of the CDR3: TGTGCCAGCAGTCTTACTAGAGGAAACACCATATATTTT. It translates to CASSLTRGNTIYF. Based on the CDR3 plus reference TRBV28 and TRBJ1-3, the full variable domain is DVKVTQSSRYLVKRTGEKVFLECVQDMDHENMFWYRQDPGLGLRLIYFSYDVKMKEKGDIPEGYSVSREKKERFSLILESASTNQTSMYLCASSLTRGNTIYFGEGSWLTVV.